This passage covers 10 T cell receptor beta chains from one sample sequenced in a study of glioma-infiltrating T cells after dendritic cell vaccination. The repertoire was sequenced with immunoSEQ multiplex PCR; TCRdb's copy has only in-frame clones and lacks some. The data show tens of thousands of clones, less than 90% seen once. The sample's time point: after dendritic cell vaccination, including at tumor progression/relapse. Sequenced material: blood, taken after dendritic cell vaccination. Source of these receptors: a human donor with glioblastoma.

V gene TRBV7-8 combines with J gene TRBJ1-1, with D hard to call. Germline assignment: CDR1 SGHVS and CDR2 FQNEAQ. This CDR3 has 13 residues. V dropped 3 bases and J dropped 1 base, with 6 bases sitting between them. CDR3 sequence reads: CASSLSGNTEAFF. The CDR3 region has the DNA TGTGCCAGCAGCTTGAGTGGGAACACTGAAGCTTTCTTT.

The chain carries TRBV19 and TRBJ1-1, with D maybe TRBD1 (5 bases). V gave up 6 bases and J gave up 7 bases, with 15 bases separating them. The germline V gene encodes CDR1 LNHDA and CDR2 SQIVND (reference sequence). The length of the CDR3 is 13 residues. The CDR3 spells CASRQDGLGEAFF. CDR3 DNA sequence: TGTGCCAGTAGACAGGATGGCCTTGGTGAAGCTTTCTTT.

This clone has a single count. This chain connects TRBV6-1 to TRBJ2-7; D perhaps matches TRBD1 (6 bases). CDR1 is MNHNS, CDR2 SASEGT, per germline. This CDR3 is built from 16 residues. The V and J ends lost 3 bases and 0 bases respectively, with 15 bases between them. The DNA for the CDR3 is TGTGCCAGCAGTGACGGACAGAACCAGCCCTCCTACGAGCAGTACTTC. Translation: CASSDGQNQPSYEQYF.

The rearrangement joins TRBV7-2 to TRBJ1-1, with 7 bases aligning to TRBD1. Germline V gene data show CDR1 as SGHTA and CDR2 as FQGNSA. V lost 3 bases and J lost 4; bases outside the gene matches: 5. This CDR3 spans 14 amino acids. The CDR3 here is CASSFAGTVTEAFF. In DNA, the CDR3 is TGTGCCAGCAGCTTCGCCGGGACAGTCACTGAAGCTTTCTTT.

The chain employs TRBV2 and TRBJ2-7, with 8 bases matching TRBD1. Germline V CDR1 and CDR2: SNHLY, FYNNEI. V was clipped by 6 bases and J by 6 bases; unmatched bases: 4. This CDR3 is built from 12 residues. DNA of the CDR3: TGTGCCAGCAGCCAGGGGGCGGGCGAGCAGTACTTC. It specifies CASSQGAGEQYF.

This chain joins TRBV5-4 and TRBJ1-1; maybe TRBD1 (5 bases). The CDR3 totals 16 residues. Germline V lookup: CDR1 SGHNT, CDR2 YYREEE (reference sequence). Trimming shortened V by 4 bases and J by 5 bases, and 21 bases separated the two germline ends. For the CDR3, the DNA is TGTGCCAGCAGCCCGGGAGGGGAATCGAGGTGGACTGAAGCTTTCTTT. As protein: CASSPGGESRWTEAFF.

CDR3 in amino acids: CASSQGIGGHTGELFF. CDR3 in DNA: TGCGCCAGCAGCCAAGGTATCGGGGGACACACCGGGGAGCTGTTTTTT. The rearrangement uses TRBV4-1 and TRBJ2-2, with D tentatively TRBD2 (6 bases). With 1 base removed from V and 3 bases from J, the gap between germline ends came to 12 bases. Germline CDR1 and CDR2: MGHRA and YSYEKL. The CDR3 is 16 amino acids.

The chain joins TRBV6-1 to TRBJ2-1, with TRBD2 matching 10 bases. The CDR3 totals 16 residues. The V and J ends lost 3 bases and 2 bases, in that order; junction bases with no gene match: 4. Per germline, CDR1 MNHNS and CDR2 SASEGT. The CDR3 sequence is CASSELAGATYNEQFF. DNA of the CDR3: TGTGCCAGCAGTGAGCTAGCGGGGGCCACCTACAATGAGCAGTTCTTC.

The rearrangement links TRBV7-2 to TRBJ2-7, with D perhaps TRBD2 (6 bases). Germline V gene lookup returns CDR1 SGHTA and CDR2 FQGNSA. V lost 5 bases and J 4 bases, leaving 12 bases between the germline ends. The CDR3 is 13 residues long. The DNA of the CDR3 is TGTGCCAGCAGCAGAGTGGCGGGGTACGAGCAGTACTTC. Protein product: CASSRVAGYEQYF.

This chain connects TRBV7-6 to TRBJ1-1; the match to TRBD1 covers 10 bases. The CDR3 extends over 17 amino acids. V trimming: 5 bases; J trimming: 3 bases; junction bases outside the gene matches: 12. Germline V lookup: CDR1 SGHVS, CDR2 FNYEAQ. CDR3 sequence (DNA): TGTGCCAGCAGCCCAGGATGGGACAGGGGCCCCTACACTGAAGCTTTCTTT. The encoded protein is CASSPGWDRGPYTEAFF. Full variable domain (outside the CDR3, taken from reference TRBV7-6 and TRBJ1-1): GAGVSQSPRYKVTKRGQDVALRCDPISGHVSLYWYRQALGQGPEFLTYFNYEAQQDKSGLPNDRFSAERPEGSISTLTIQRTEQRDSAMYRCASSPGWDRGPYTEAFFGQGTRLTVV.